This TCR beta chain was captured in a study of Ad26.COV2.S vaccination and SARS-CoV-2 variants. Study results and limitations: Vaccinees and placebo recipients showed similar non-spike TCR breadth.

The repertoire was sequenced with immunoSEQ multiplex PCR; TCRdb's copy has only in-frame clones and lacks some. The profile shows hundreds of thousands of clones, 80% to 90% of them singletons. The ends lost 3 bases at V and 7 bases at J; junction bases unmatched: 9. Germline lookup yields CDR1 KGHSH and CDR2 LQKENI. This CDR3 comprises 15 residues. Specified treatment: about 20 received Ad26.COV2.S at low or high dose, single or two shots; 5 received placebo; per-sample allocation not given. After the first vaccine or placebo injection, samples were drawn on day 63. In regard to this clone: The antigen is not known.

Sequenced material: peripheral blood, taken in a trial of Ad26.COV2.S vaccine versus placebo. The genes are TRBV18 and TRBJ1-5, with 7 bases lining up with TRBD1. The sequence came from a person between 18 and 60 years old who received the Ad26.COV2.S COVID-19 vaccine or a placebo. The CDR3 nucleotides read TGTGCCAGCTCACCTTCGACAGGGCGGAACCAGCCCCAGCATTTT. This translates into CASSPSTGRNQPQHF.